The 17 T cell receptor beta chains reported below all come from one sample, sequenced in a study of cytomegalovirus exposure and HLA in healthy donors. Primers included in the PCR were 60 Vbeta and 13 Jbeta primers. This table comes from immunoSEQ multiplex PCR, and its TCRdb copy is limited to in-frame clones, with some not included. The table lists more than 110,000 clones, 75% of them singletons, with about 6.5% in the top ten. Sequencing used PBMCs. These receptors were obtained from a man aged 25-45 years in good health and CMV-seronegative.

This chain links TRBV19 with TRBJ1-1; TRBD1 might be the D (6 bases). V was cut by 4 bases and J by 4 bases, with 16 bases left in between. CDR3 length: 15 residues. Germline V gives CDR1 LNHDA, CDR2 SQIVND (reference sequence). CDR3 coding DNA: TGTGCCAGTAGTAAAAAAGAGGGGGTAATCACTGAAGCTTTCTTT. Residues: CASSKKEGVITEAFF.

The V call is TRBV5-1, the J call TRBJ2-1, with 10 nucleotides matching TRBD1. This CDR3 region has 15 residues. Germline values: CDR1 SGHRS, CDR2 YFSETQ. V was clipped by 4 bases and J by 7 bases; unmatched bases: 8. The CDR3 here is CASSRQGATGNEQFF. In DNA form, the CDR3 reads TGCGCCAGCAGCCGACAGGGGGCGACTGGAAATGAGCAGTTCTTC.

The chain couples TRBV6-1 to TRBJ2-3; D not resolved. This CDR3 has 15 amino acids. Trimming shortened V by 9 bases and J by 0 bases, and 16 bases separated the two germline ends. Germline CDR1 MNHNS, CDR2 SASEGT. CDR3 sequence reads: CASSGTRTSTDTQYF. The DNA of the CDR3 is TGTGCCAGTTCAGGAACCAGAACTAGCACAGATACGCAGTATTTT.

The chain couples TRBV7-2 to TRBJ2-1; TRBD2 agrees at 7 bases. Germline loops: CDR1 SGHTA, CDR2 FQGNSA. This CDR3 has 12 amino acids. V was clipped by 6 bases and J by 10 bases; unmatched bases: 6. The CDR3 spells CASSSPGLEQFF. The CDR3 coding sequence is TGTGCCAGCAGTTCGCCGGGACTAGAGCAGTTCTTC.

CDR3 sequence: CASSGTSGALQETQYF. CDR3 sequence (DNA): TGTGCCAGCTCCGGGACTAGCGGGGCTCTCCAAGAGACCCAGTACTTC. This sequence joins TRBV28 and TRBJ2-5; 13 bases line up with TRBD2. The CDR3 contains 16 residues. The ends lost 8 bases at V and 1 base at J; junction bases unmatched: 7. Looked up from germline, CDR1 is MDHEN and CDR2 is SYDVKM.

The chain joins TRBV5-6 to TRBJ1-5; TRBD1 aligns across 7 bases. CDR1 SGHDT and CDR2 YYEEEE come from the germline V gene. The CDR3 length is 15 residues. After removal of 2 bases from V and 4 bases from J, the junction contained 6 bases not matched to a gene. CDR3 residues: CASSFGTVNNQPQHF. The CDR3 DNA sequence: TGTGCCAGCAGCTTTGGGACAGTAAATAATCAGCCCCAGCATTTT. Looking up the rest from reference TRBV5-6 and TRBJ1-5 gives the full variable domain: DAGVTQSPTHLIKTRGQQVTLRCSPKSGHDTVSWYQQALGQGPQFIFQYYEEEERQRGNFPDRFSGHQFPNYSSELNVNALLLGDSALYLCASSFGTVNNQPQHFGDGTRLSIL.

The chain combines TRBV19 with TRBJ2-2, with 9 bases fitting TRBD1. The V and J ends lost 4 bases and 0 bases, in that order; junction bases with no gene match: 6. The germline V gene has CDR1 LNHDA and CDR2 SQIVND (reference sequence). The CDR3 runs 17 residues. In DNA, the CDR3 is TGTGCCAGTAGTACCCCCGACAGGGGGTCGAACACCGGGGAGCTGTTTTTT. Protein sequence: CASSTPDRGSNTGELFF.

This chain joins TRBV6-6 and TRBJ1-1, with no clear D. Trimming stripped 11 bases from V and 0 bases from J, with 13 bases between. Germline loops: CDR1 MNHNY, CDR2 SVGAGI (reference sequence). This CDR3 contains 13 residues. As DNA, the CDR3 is TGTGCCGTCGGACGGGAGATGAACACTGAAGCTTTCTTT. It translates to CAVGREMNTEAFF.

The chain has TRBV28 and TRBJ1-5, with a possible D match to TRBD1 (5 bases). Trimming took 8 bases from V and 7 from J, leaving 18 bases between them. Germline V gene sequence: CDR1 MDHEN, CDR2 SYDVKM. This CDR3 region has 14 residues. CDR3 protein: CASAGQRGLQPQHF. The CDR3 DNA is TGTGCCAGCGCGGGGCAACGGGGGTTGCAGCCCCAGCATTTT.

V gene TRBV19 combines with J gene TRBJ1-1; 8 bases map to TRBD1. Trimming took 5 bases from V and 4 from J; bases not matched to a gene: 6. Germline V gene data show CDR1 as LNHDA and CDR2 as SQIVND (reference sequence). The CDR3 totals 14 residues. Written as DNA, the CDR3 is TGTGCCAGTAGTGATGACAGGGGCCGCACTGAAGCTTTCTTT. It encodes CASSDDRGRTEAFF.

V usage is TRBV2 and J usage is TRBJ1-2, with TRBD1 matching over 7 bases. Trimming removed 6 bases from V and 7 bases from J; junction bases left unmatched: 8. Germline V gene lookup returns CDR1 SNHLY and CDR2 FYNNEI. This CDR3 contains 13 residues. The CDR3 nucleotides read TGTGCCAGCAGCCCCGACAGGGAAGGTGGCTACACCTTC. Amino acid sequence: CASSPDREGGYTF.

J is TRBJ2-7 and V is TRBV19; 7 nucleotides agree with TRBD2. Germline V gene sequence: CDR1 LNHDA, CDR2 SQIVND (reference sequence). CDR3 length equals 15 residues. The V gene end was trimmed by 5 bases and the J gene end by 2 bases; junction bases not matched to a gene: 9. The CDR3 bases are TGTGCCAGTAGTTGGGGCCAGGGAGGGACCTACGAGCAGTACTTC. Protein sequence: CASSWGQGGTYEQYF.

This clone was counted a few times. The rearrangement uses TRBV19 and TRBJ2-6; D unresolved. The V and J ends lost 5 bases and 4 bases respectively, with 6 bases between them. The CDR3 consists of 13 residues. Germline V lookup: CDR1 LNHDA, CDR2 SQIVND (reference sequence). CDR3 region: CASSPPGANVLTF. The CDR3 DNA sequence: TGTGCCAGTAGTCCCCCAGGGGCCAACGTCCTGACTTTC.

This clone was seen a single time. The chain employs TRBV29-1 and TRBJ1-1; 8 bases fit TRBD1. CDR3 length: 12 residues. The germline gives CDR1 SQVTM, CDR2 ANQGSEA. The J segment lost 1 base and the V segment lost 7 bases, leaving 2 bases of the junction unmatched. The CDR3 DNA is TGCAGCGCTGGACAGGGGAACACTGAAGCTTTCTTT. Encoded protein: CSAGQGNTEAFF.

DNA of the CDR3: TGTGCCAGCAGCTACAGGGGGGACCGGTCCTATGGCTACACCTTC. Translation gives CASSYRGDRSYGYTF. The chain recombines TRBV7-2 with TRBJ1-2, with 8 bases matching TRBD1. The CDR3 is 15 residues long. CDR1 and CDR2 (germline): SGHTA, FQGNSA. V trimming: 4 bases; J trimming: 4 bases; junction bases outside the gene matches: 8.

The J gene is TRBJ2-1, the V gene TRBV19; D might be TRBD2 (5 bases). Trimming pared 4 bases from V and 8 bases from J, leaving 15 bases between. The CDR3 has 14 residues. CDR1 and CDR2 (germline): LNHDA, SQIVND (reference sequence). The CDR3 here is CASSSKGGSYEQFF. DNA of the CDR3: TGTGCCAGTAGTAGTAAAGGTGGGAGTTATGAGCAGTTCTTC.

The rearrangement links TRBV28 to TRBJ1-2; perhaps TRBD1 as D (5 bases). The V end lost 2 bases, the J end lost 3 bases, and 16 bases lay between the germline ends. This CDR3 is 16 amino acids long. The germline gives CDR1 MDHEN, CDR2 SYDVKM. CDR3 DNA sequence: TGTGCCAGCAGTTTAATTAGCTGGGCGGGGGACTATGGCTACACCTTC. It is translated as CASSLISWAGDYGYTF.